This T cell receptor beta chain was retrieved from a study of blood T cell repertoires in COVID-19 (dated by TCRdb to 2018 to 2020). For context, the study as a whole: Samples covering the acute and convalescent phases of COVID-19 were provided by collaborators in the United States, Italy and Spain. Subjects who had been exposed to COVID-19, were actively infected with it, or had recovered from it provided the deeply sampled blood TCRbeta repertoires that made up the dataset. Nearly every sample came with metadata listing a de-identified subject ID, COVID-19 status, age in years and sex. The prospective study material was composed of cDNA or gDNA derived from T cells, B-cell-depleted T cells, or PBMCs. Where available, HLA class I and class II types were obtained from metadata supplied by the sample provider rather than from assay-based typing. The samples were drawn from two sources: the first 160 participants of the ongoing ImmuneRACE study, and 1,254 subjects contributed by 6 global collaborators. The repertoires were released in a freely available public database intended as a resource for research on the immune response to SARS-CoV-2.

This clone has just one count. Its specific antigen is unknown. No clone much larger than this one lies a single base away; base qualities are absent. Samples from volunteer blood donors who had recovered from COVID-19 were contributed by a second Seattle source. Collaborating institutions collected whole blood in K2EDTA tubes following their own protocols. For TCRbeta analysis, collaborator samples were shipped as frozen whole blood, as isolated PBMCs, or as DNA extracted from either sample type. Overall results and qualifications from the work: How much clinical and demographic metadata was included differed by source and by participant, and the metadata was provided uncurated.

The junction carries 2 bases between V and J, which are trimmed by 3 bases and 3 bases respectively. The CDR3 runs 11 amino acids, cysteine and phenylalanine included. The retained sequence is limited to the CDR3, 33 bases, with the frame set at the first base. The CDR1 and CDR2 encoded by the germline V gene are SGDLS and YYNGEE. TCRbeta CDR3 regions were amplified from genomic DNA using the immunoSEQ Assay, a bias-controlled multiplex PCR. As for the authors' bioinformatics: The number of nucleated cells in each sample was estimated from the amplification of reference gene primers within the assay. To quantify the absolute abundance of each unique TCRbeta CDR3 rearrangement, sequence reads were collapsed and filtered. Productive Simpson clonality was computed per sample as the square root of Simpson's diversity index over productive rearrangements. TCRdb's version of the immuneACCESS table is confined to in-frame rearrangements and falls short of the full clone set. An unresolved V gene accounts for under half of the shortfall where checked; the remainder is of unknown origin. V and J calls plus clone size are reproduced from that table; the DNA served to infer D and trimming. For this sample there are around 240,000 clones; around 80% appear just once. Around 1.5% of the sample comes from the top ten.

The specimen sequenced was peripheral blood. This chain is built from TRBV9 and TRBJ2-3; the D gene remains uncertain. The origin of this receptor is a woman aged 40 to 49 who had recovered from COVID-19. The DNA sequence is as follows: TGTGCCAGCAGCGCGACAGATACGCAGTATTTT. This sequence encodes CASSATDTQYF.